This is a list of T cell receptor beta chains from one sample in a study of early T cells in non-severe SARS-CoV-2 infection. From the 5' RACE reads, TCRdb called clonotypes with MiXCR, one entry per CDR3 protein. This sample has tens of thousands of distinct CDR3 sequences; 5% to 5.5% occur once, and the top ten carry about 10%. The sample comprised whole blood. These receptors came from an adult who was a healthcare worker with PCR-confirmed SARS-CoV-2 infection or an uninfected control (not recorded which). Each CDR3 is given with its conserved first and last residue. D genes are given only for firm matches. Size tells how often a clone was seen (once, few, many) or the class of an expanded clone, and some rows leave it out.

many TRBD2 TRBJ2-1 17 TRBV3-1 CASSQFSSGSWGSEQFF TGTGCCAGCAGCCAATTCAGTAGCGGGAGTTGGGGTAGTGAGCAGTTCTTC
many TRBD2 TRBJ2-1 18 TRBV4-2 CASSQASGSGRMEDEQFF TGTGCCAGCAGCCAAGCCTCGGGGAGCGGGAGAATGGAGGATGAGCAGTTCTTC
many TRBD2 TRBJ2-1 15 TRBV20-1 CSAAKGLAGPREQFF TGCAGTGCAGCAAAAGGACTAGCGGGGCCGAGGGAGCAGTTCTTC
many . TRBJ2-1 15 TRBV28 CASSPRGQRYNEQFF TGTGCCAGCAGTCCACGCGGACAGCGCTACAATGAGCAGTTCTTC
many . TRBJ1-1 13 TRBV6-2/TRBV6-3 CASSYPGQLEAFF TGTGCCAGCAGTTACCCGGGACAATTAGAAGCTTTCTTT
many TRBD1 TRBJ2-6 17 TRBV7-9 CASSPRTGGPGANVLTF TGTGCCAGCAGCCCCCGGACAGGGGGGCCTGGGGCCAACGTCCTGACTTTC
many TRBD1 TRBJ2-1 15 TRBV2 CASSQQGSSYNEQFF TGTGCCAGCAGTCAACAGGGGAGCTCCTACAATGAGCAGTTCTTC
. TRBD1 TRBJ1-5 14 TRBV28 CASSLRDRNQPQHF TGTGCCAGCAGCCTCCGGGACAGAAATCAGCCCCAGCATTTT
many . TRBJ1-2 14 TRBV6-2/TRBV6-3 CASSLVWDNYGYTF TGTGCCAGCAGTTTGGTGTGGGACAACTATGGCTACACCTTC
. TRBD1 TRBJ1-1 15 TRBV9 CASSVTGSPNTEAFF TGTGCCAGCAGCGTGACAGGGTCACCGAACACTGAAGCTTTCTTT
. . TRBJ2-1 17 TRBV6-6 CASTPRDSGQTYNEQFF TGTGCCAGCACCCCCCGGGATTCGGGGCAAACGTACAATGAGCAGTTCTTC
few . TRBJ2-3 16 TRBV7-9 CASSLGRPISTDTQYF TGTGCCAGCAGCTTAGGGCGGCCAATTAGCACAGATACGCAGTATTTT
many TRBD2 TRBJ2-1 17 TRBV27 CASAKTSSGSSYNEQFF TGTGCCAGCGCGAAAACCTCTAGCGGAAGCTCCTACAATGAGCAGTTCTTC
few . TRBJ2-3 13 TRBV7-9 CASSPRGADTQYF TGTGCCAGCAGCCCCCGGGGTGCAGATACGCAGTATTTT
. . TRBJ2-5 12 TRBV5-1 CASSTRQETQYF TGCGCCAGCAGCACGAGGCAAGAGACCCAGTACTTC
medium-sized . TRBJ2-2 15 TRBV5-1 CASSQRTHDTGELFF TGCGCCAGCAGCCAAAGGACACATGACACCGGGGAGCTGTTTTTT
few . TRBJ1-5 15 TRBV7-2 CASSPLSGVGQPQHF TGTGCCAGCAGCCCGTTATCAGGTGTGGGGCAGCCCCAGCATTTT
few TRBD2 TRBJ2-5 15 TRBV5-1 CASSYLAGHQETQYF TGCGCCAGCAGCTACTTAGCGGGGCACCAAGAGACCCAGTACTTC
many . TRBJ1-1 13 TRBV10-2 CASFRGPNTEAFF TGCGCCAGCTTCAGGGGACCGAACACTGAAGCTTTCTTT
many . TRBJ2-6 17 TRBV7-2 CASSLVSTGSGANVLTF TGTGCCAGCAGCTTAGTAAGCACAGGGTCTGGGGCCAACGTCCTGACTTTC
. . TRBJ2-7 15 TRBV7-2 CASSLVPGESYEQYF TGTGCCAGCAGCTTAGTACCGGGAGAGTCGTACGAGCAGTACTTC
. . TRBJ2-3 22 TRBV6-2/TRBV6-3 CASSDTGGQRELLPGGTDTQYF TGTGCCAGCAGCGATACAGGGGGCCAGCGGGAGCTCCTACCCGGGGGTACAGATACGCAGTATTTT
. . TRBJ2-5 12 TRBV7-2 CASSPLQETQYF TGTGCCAGCAGCCCTCTGCAAGAGACCCAGTACTTC
many . TRBJ1-3 15 TRBV7-2 CASSHGTQGVNTIYF TGTGCCAGCAGCCATGGGACTCAAGGGGTAAACACCATATATTTT
many TRBD2 TRBJ2-1 16 TRBV4-2 CASSQLLALRNNEQFF TGTGCCAGCAGCCAATTACTAGCGCTTCGTAACAATGAGCAGTTCTTC
. . TRBJ2-5 13 TRBV5-1 CASSLDYQETQYF TGCGCCAGCAGCTTGGATTACCAAGAGACCCAGTACTTC
many TRBD2 TRBJ2-1 20 TRBV20-1 CSARQEFGTSGSSSYNEQFF TGCAGTGCTAGGCAAGAGTTCGGGACTAGCGGGTCCAGCTCCTACAATGAGCAGTTCTTC
many TRBD1 TRBJ2-1 14 TRBV7-2 CASNPPDRVYEQFF TGTGCCAGCAACCCCCCCGACAGGGTCTATGAGCAGTTCTTC
many TRBD1 TRBJ1-1 15 TRBV20-1 CSAILDRGTNTEAFF TGCAGTGCTATCTTGGACAGGGGTACGAACACTGAAGCTTTCTTT
many . TRBJ1-2 13 TRBV20-1 CSASPTTNYGYTF TGCAGTGCTAGCCCCACGACTAACTATGGCTACACCTTC
many . TRBJ1-1 18 TRBV4-1 CASSQDAGGAIYFAEAFF TGCGCCAGCAGCCAAGATGCCGGGGGGGCCATCTACTTTGCAGAAGCTTTCTTT
many . TRBJ2-1 16 TRBV2 CASKKQDTNTYNEQFF TGTGCCAGCAAGAAACAGGACACGAATACCTACAATGAGCAGTTCTTC
many . TRBJ1-2 13 TRBV7-9 CASSLAYGLGYTF TGTGCCAGCAGCTTAGCGTACGGGCTTGGCTACACCTTC
many TRBD1 TRBJ2-1 18 TRBV30 CAWSKRTGPISSYNEQFF TGTGCCTGGAGTAAAAGGACAGGGCCGATCTCCTCCTACAATGAGCAGTTCTTC
many TRBD1 TRBJ1-2 15 TRBV7-2 CASSRTGGSFYGYTF TGTGCCAGCAGCCGGACAGGGGGCTCCTTCTATGGCTACACCTTC
. . TRBJ2-3 17 TRBV18 CASSPTVSGWMADTQYF TGTGCCAGCTCACCAACCGTAAGCGGTTGGATGGCAGATACGCAGTATTTT
many TRBD2 TRBJ2-7 17 TRBV18 CASSRESGRPSGREQYF TGTGCCAGCTCACGGGAGAGCGGGAGGCCATCAGGACGCGAGCAGTACTTC
. TRBD1 TRBJ2-7 13 TRBV7-9 CASSLAGGAEQYF TGTGCCAGCAGCTTAGCAGGGGGCGCCGAGCAGTACTTC
many TRBD1 TRBJ1-2 17 TRBV7-9 CASSLGQGLLSVAGYTF TGTGCCAGCAGCTTAGGACAGGGTCTACTCTCAGTTGCTGGCTACACCTTC
many . TRBJ1-2 13 TRBV12-3/TRBV12-4 CASSTQGYYGYTF TGTGCCAGCAGTACACAGGGCTACTATGGCTACACCTTC
many . TRBJ2-1 16 TRBV5-8 CASSLVRRVGYNEQFF TGTGCCAGCAGCTTGGTACGGAGGGTAGGTTACAATGAGCAGTTCTTC
many TRBD1 TRBJ1-4 16 TRBV19 CASRSEGAATNEKLFF TGTGCCAGTAGAAGCGAGGGGGCGGCAACTAATGAAAAACTGTTTTTT
. . TRBJ2-2 15 TRBV12-3/TRBV12-4 CASRTGVSDTGELFF TGTGCCAGCAGGACGGGGGTTTCGGACACCGGGGAGCTGTTTTTT
many . TRBJ2-7 15 TRBV9 CASSVGPTSSYEQYF TGTGCCAGCAGCGTAGGGCCAACAAGCTCCTACGAGCAGTACTTC
many . TRBJ2-7 14 TRBV20-1 CSARWGAGEYEQYF TGCAGTGCTCGATGGGGGGCGGGAGAATACGAGCAGTACTTC
few . TRBJ2-5 14 TRBV18 CASSPTTYGETQYF TGTGCCAGCTCACCCACAACTTACGGGGAGACCCAGTACTTC
many . TRBJ1-3 13 TRBV20-1 CSATGGRGNTIYF TGCAGTGCAACCGGGGGGAGAGGAAACACCATATATTTT
many . TRBJ1-1 13 TRBV7-8 CASSSRERTEAFF TGTGCCAGCAGCTCTCGGGAACGCACTGAAGCTTTCTTT
many . TRBJ1-1 12 TRBV18 CASSRPADEAFF TGTGCCAGCTCACGGCCAGCGGATGAAGCTTTCTTT
many . TRBJ2-1 14 TRBV7-2 CASSLFVSNNEQFF TGTGCCAGCAGCTTATTTGTATCGAACAATGAGCAGTTCTTC
many . TRBJ2-7 13 TRBV21-1 CASMGDNSYEQYF TGTGCCAGCATGGGGGACAACTCCTACGAGCAGTACTTC